The 16 T cell receptor beta chains reported below all come from one sample, sequenced in a study of shared clonotypes between healthy human individuals. Method: immunoSEQ multiplex PCR; TCRdb's copy keeps in-frame clones and lacks some. This sample yields about 1.1 million clones, of which about 84% are seen a single time; about 0.52% belongs to the top ten. The sequenced sample was memory CD4+ T cells from PBMCs. Stated subset: CD45RA-negative fraction. These receptors were taken from a young man in good health. Some clones in this sample may be carry-over from other donors' samples.

J is TRBJ1-2 and V is TRBV4-3, with unresolved D. CDR1 LGHNA and CDR2 YSLEER come from the germline V gene. The CDR3 is 14 residues long. V lost 1 base, J lost 0 bases, and 6 bases lay in between. The CDR3 loop is CASSQVPSNYGYTF. DNA for the CDR3: TGCGCCAGCAGCCAAGTCCCTTCTAACTATGGCTACACCTTC.

Worth noting for this clone: The sample carries other DNA sequences with the same CDR3. The chain carries TRBV18 and TRBJ2-7, with 9 bases matching TRBD2. CDR1 is KGHSH, CDR2 LQKENI, per germline. J was trimmed by 4 bases and V by 6 bases; bases with no gene match: 7. The CDR3 covers 14 residues. This chain's CDR3 is CASSPGTSSYEQYF. The CDR3 bases are TGTGCCAGCTCTCCCGGGACTAGCTCATACGAGCAGTACTTC.

The rearrangement uses TRBV20-1 and TRBJ2-1, with D unresolved. The germline gives CDR1 DFQATT, CDR2 SNEGSKA (reference sequence). This CDR3 comprises 11 residues. The V gene lost 7 bases and the J gene lost 6 bases, with 10 bases spanning the gap. DNA of the CDR3: TGCAGTGAGGCCGACCGCAATGAGCAGTTCTTC. Its translation: CSEADRNEQFF.

V and J are TRBV7-3 and TRBJ1-1; possibly TRBD1 for D (5 bases). The CDR3 spans 15 residues. Germline values: CDR1 SGHTA, CDR2 FQGTGA. V was shortened by 2 bases and J by 3 bases, with 13 bases between the two germline ends. Here the CDR3 DNA reads TGTGCCAGCAGCTTACAGGGAAGGGGTTACACTGAAGCTTTCTTT. Amino acid sequence: CASSLQGRGYTEAFF. Combining the CDR3 with reference TRBV7-3 and TRBJ1-1 gives the whole variable domain GAGVSQTPSNKVTEKGKYVELRCDPISGHTALYWYRQSLGQGPEFLIYFQGTGAADDSGLPNDRFFAVRPEGSVSTLKIQRTERGDSAVYLCASSLQGRGYTEAFFGQGTRLTVV.

This chain uses TRBV2 with TRBJ2-3, with 7 bases aligning to TRBD1. Looked up from germline, CDR1 is SNHLY and CDR2 is FYNNEI. This CDR3 has 14 amino acids. Trimming cost V 7 bases and J 5 bases; bases outside gene matches: 9. CDR3 in DNA: TGTGCCAGCAAGACGGACAGGTACGGAGATACGCAGTATTTT. Translating gives CASKTDRYGDTQYF.

This chain links TRBV5-4 with TRBJ1-2; possible D gene TRBD1, 5 bases. The CDR3 is 18 residues long. The V gene's germline CDR1 is SGHNT and CDR2 YYREEE (reference sequence). V lost 0 bases and J 1 base, leaving 19 bases between the germline ends. The CDR3 DNA reads as TGTGCCAGCAGCTTGGGGGGGTCGGGACGGAGTATTAACTATGGCTACACCTTC. Protein product: CASSLGGSGRSINYGYTF.

V gene TRBV7-2 combines with J gene TRBJ1-3, with no clear D. This CDR3 comprises 17 residues. Germline V lookup: CDR1 SGHTA, CDR2 FQGNSA. V was trimmed by 2 bases and J by 0 bases, leaving 14 bases between them. The CDR3 sequence is CASSLPFGWLSGNTIYF. The CDR3 coding sequence is TGTGCCAGCAGCTTACCGTTCGGCTGGCTCTCTGGAAACACCATATATTTT.

This clone was seen a few times. The sample carries other DNA sequences with the same CDR3. The V call is TRBV5-1, the J call TRBJ1-1, with D tentatively TRBD1 (5 bases). Germline CDR1 reads SGHRS; CDR2 reads YFSETQ. The CDR3 is made up of 14 amino acids. Trimming took off 0 bases at V and 2 bases at J, with 8 bases between the two ends. CDR3: CASSLEGANTEAFF. The DNA for the CDR3 is TGCGCCAGCAGCTTGGAAGGGGCTAACACTGAAGCTTTCTTT.

This clone was seen only once. The CDR3 DNA reads TGTGCCAGCAACTTCGGGGGGTTGACCGGGGAGCTGTTTTTT. This codes for CASNFGGLTGELFF. The rearrangement joins TRBV28 to TRBJ2-2; 7 bases fit TRBD2. V lost 7 bases to trimming and J lost 5 bases; unmatched junction nucleotides: 7. The CDR3 loop spans 14 amino acids. Germline lookup yields CDR1 MDHEN and CDR2 SYDVKM.

The V call is TRBV28, the J call TRBJ2-2, with D possibly being TRBD1 (6 bases). Trimming removed 3 bases from V and 4 bases from J, with 12 bases in between. CDR3 length: 15 amino acids. Germline V gene sequence: CDR1 MDHEN, CDR2 SYDVKM. The CDR3 reads CASSFGQTFTGELFF. CDR3 DNA sequence: TGTGCCAGCAGTTTCGGACAGACCTTCACCGGGGAGCTGTTTTTT.

This clone was recorded once. V and J are TRBV15 and TRBJ1-1; D not certain. The CDR3 is 14 amino acids. V shed 4 bases and J shed 4 bases, with 13 bases lying between them. CDR1 is LNHNV, CDR2 YYDKDF, per germline (reference sequence). In DNA, the CDR3 is TGTGCCACCAGCACCGTTGGCGGGTCCACTGAAGCTTTCTTT. This gives the protein CATSTVGGSTEAFF.

In this sample, this clone turned up once. The chain has TRBV25-1 and TRBJ1-4, with D uncertain. Trimming left V 6 bases short and J 7 bases short, with 15 bases between. Germline V lookup: CDR1 MGHDK, CDR2 SYGVNS. This CDR3 is built from 14 residues. CDR3 DNA sequence: TGTGCCAGCAGCCTGGGCGGAGGGTTTGAAAAACTGTTTTTT. It encodes CASSLGGGFEKLFF.

This rearrangement joins TRBV28 to TRBJ1-1; D gene unclear. Germline lookup yields CDR1 MDHEN and CDR2 SYDVKM. This CDR3 comprises 16 residues. V was pared by 2 bases and J by 1 base, with 14 bases between. The chain's CDR3 is CASSLRAGRANTEAFF. The CDR3 coding sequence is TGTGCCAGCAGTTTACGGGCAGGTCGGGCGAACACTGAAGCTTTCTTT.

Comment on this clone: Other DNA sequences in the same sample also yield this CDR3. This chain links TRBV5-4 with TRBJ1-3; D not resolved. V lost 1 base to trimming and J lost 4 bases, with 6 bases between them. This CDR3 contains 13 residues. Germline lookup yields CDR1 SGHNT and CDR2 YYREEE (reference sequence). The CDR3 is CASSLPEGNTIYF. The CDR3 bases are TGTGCCAGCAGCTTGCCCGAGGGAAACACCATATATTTT.

V and J are TRBV28 and TRBJ2-5, with 9 bases identical to TRBD2. The CDR3 is 18 amino acids. Per germline, CDR1 MDHEN and CDR2 SYDVKM. The trim removed 6 bases at V and 3 bases at J, leaving 17 bases unmatched. The CDR3 protein is CASSSFGAGGPDKETQYF. CDR3 DNA: TGTGCCAGCAGCTCCTTTGGAGCGGGAGGCCCCGACAAAGAGACCCAGTACTTC. The whole variable domain, remainder taken from reference TRBV28 and TRBJ2-5, is DVKVTQSSRYLVKRTGEKVFLECVQDMDHENMFWYRQDPGLGLRLIYFSYDVKMKEKGDIPEGYSVSREKKERFSLILESASTNQTSMYLCASSSFGAGGPDKETQYFGPGTRLLVL.

The chain links TRBV7-2 to TRBJ1-4, with 7 positions matching TRBD1. This CDR3 spans 15 amino acids. The V gene's germline CDR1 is SGHTA and CDR2 FQGNSA. With V trimmed by 4 bases and J by 1 base, 3 bases remained unmatched. CDR3 amino acids: CASSSDRLTNEKLFF. CDR3 nucleotide sequence: TGTGCCAGCAGCTCGGACAGGCTAACTAATGAAAAACTGTTTTTT.